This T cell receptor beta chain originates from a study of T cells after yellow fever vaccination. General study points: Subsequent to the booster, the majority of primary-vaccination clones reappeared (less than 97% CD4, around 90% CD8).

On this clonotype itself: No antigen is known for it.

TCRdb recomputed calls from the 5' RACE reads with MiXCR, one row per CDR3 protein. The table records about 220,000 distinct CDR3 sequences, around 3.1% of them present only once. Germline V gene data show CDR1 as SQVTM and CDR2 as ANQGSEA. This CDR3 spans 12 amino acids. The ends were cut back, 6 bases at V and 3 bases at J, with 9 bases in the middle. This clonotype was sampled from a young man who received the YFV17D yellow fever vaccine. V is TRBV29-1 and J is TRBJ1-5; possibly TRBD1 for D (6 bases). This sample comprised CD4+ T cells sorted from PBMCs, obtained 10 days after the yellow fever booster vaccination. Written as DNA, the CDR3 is TGCAGCGTCTCAGGGGCCAATCAGCCCCAGCATTTT. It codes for CSVSGANQPQHF.